This T cell receptor (beta chain) was documented in a study of shared clonotypes between healthy human individuals (dated by TCRdb to between 2020 and 2021). Notes on the research overall: A few men and two women, aged 18 to 49 years, made up the cohort. To estimate repertoire size and how much clonotypes are shared between individuals, the study performed deep sequencing of blood TCR repertoires from about 5 healthy adults. To increase sequencing depth and limit assay-specific biases, different laboratories used diverse techniques to prepare libraries and sequence TCR repertoires. Between about 0.85 and 9.5 billion PBMCs per donor were obtained by leukapheresis. The research as a whole found: The genetic and exposure-history diversity represented was limited by the small number of donors. Only blood was sampled, and tissue TCR repertoires likely differ from those in blood. Pairwise subsampling indicated that sequencing depth was expected to affect the degree of clonotype sharing among donors.

The germline V gene supplies CDR1 MDHEN and CDR2 SYDVKM. The CDR3 runs 14 residues from the cysteine to the phenylalanine. CDR3 DNA only is kept here, 42 bases in frame from base 1. A distance of 9 bases separates the germline ends of V and J, which lose 5 bases and 1 base respectively. Using the deep immunoSEQ assay, multiplex PCR amplified TCR CDR3 regions from genomic DNA. Extracted genomic DNA from each cell subset was distributed evenly across all wells of several immunoSEQ 96-well plates, and each plate was treated as a replicate. For unsorted PBMC, 300 ng of genomic DNA, equivalent to around 30,000 T cell genomes, went into each replicate PCR. Unsorted PBMC genomic DNA was sequenced across ten immunoSEQ deep assay plates. Purified libraries were quantified with a Qubit 3.0 fluorometer, sized on a Bioanalyzer 2100, and re-quantified with the KAPA Library Quantification kit. Every immunoSEQ 96-well plate was sequenced on a dedicated single-read 150-cycle Illumina NextSeq 550 flow cell. In the paper's pipeline: The immunoSEQ output contained only junctional sequences without quality scores, so filtering could not match that applied to full-length reads. To assign V/J genes and CDR3, sequences were annotated against IMGT germline references using PyIR, a Python wrapper for IgBLAST v1.9. Reads with weak V/J assignments (E-value above 1e-6), missing CDR3, stop codons, out-of-frame junctions, or ambiguous translated residues were removed. V3J clonotypes were defined as sequences sharing an identical inferred V gene, J gene, and CDR3 amino acid sequence. Percentage overlap between repertoires was computed as shared unique clonotypes divided by the size of the smaller repertoire. Repertoire richness was assessed with RTK rarefaction, the Chao1 estimator, and Recon v2.1 estimates of unobserved clonotypes. Here the immuneACCESS table is served through TCRdb, limited to in-frame sequences with V and J called. Missing clones are a known gap in these copies; in checked studies unresolved V genes cover under half, and the rest lacks a known reason. V, J and clone size reflect that table, while D and trimming were determined from the DNA. The table for this sample lists fewer than 600,000 clones; about four fifths of them were counted only once. Approximately 13% of the sample is taken by the ten largest.

Healthy HIV-negative adults with no recently reported acute infections or vaccinations were included as donors. Only Caucasian adults living in Nashville, Tennessee, USA were represented among the donors. For unsorted samples, tens of millions of PBMCs were counted, and genomic DNA was extracted using the QIAamp DNA Blood Mini kit. Blood was collected by leukapheresis, and PBMCs were isolated by Ficoll-Histopaque density gradient centrifugation and then cryopreserved in liquid nitrogen vapor phase. About this clone: Its antigen is not yet known. No much larger clonotype is one base removed from it; base qualities were not supplied. This specimen includes other DNA sequences encoding the same CDR3.

The chain is encoded by TRBV28 joined to TRBJ1-5; TRBD1 might be the D gene, on 5 matching bases. The clonotype comes from a woman aged 40 to 55 in good health. Some clones in this sample may be carry-over from other donors' samples. The sample comprised PBMCs. The nucleotides are TGTGCCAGCAGTCTGGGGGGGAGCAATCAGCCCCAGCATTTT. It specifies CASSLGGSNQPQHF.